This TCR beta chain was sequenced during a study of Graves' ophthalmopathy and Graves' hyperthyroidism. This CDR3 comprises 13 residues. Trimming took 6 bases from V and 3 from J, leaving 12 bases between them. Diagnoses were established from clinical symptoms, serum thyroxine, TRAb, thyroid ultrasound and orbital computed tomography. Amplification of TCR beta CDR3 regions used RNA transcripts. Second-round multiplex PCR followed a first-round RT-PCR using HTBI primers. TCRdb re-called the multiplex PCR reads through MiXCR, storing one row per CDR3 protein. This sample has roughly 400,000 distinct CDR3 sequences, with roughly 15% found just once.

The sequencing input was peripheral blood. The rearrangement joins TRBV12-3 or TRBV12-4 to TRBJ2-7, with D perhaps matching TRBD1 (5 bases). The sequence was collected from a woman aged 18-29 years with stable Graves' hyperthyroidism. The CDR3 DNA is TGTGCCAGCAGCCCAGGACATTACTACGAGCAGTACTTC. Encoded protein: CASSPGHYYEQYF.